This record looks at one T cell receptor (beta chain) sequence and its context. Its antigen remains unidentified. PCR involved 60 Vbeta and 13 Jbeta primers. Here immunoSEQ multiplex PCR was the method, and the copy in TCRdb shows in-frame clones only, minus some. Of about 160,000 clones listed, 75% to 90% were seen once; the top ten hold more than 1.5%. The data stem from a study of cytomegalovirus exposure and HLA in healthy donors. V lost 7 bases and J lost 3, with 20 bases in between. Germline V lookup: CDR1 LNHNV, CDR2 YYDKDF (reference sequence). CDR3 size: 16 residues. Overall study findings and caveats: Solely CMV serostatus was available to characterize immune exposure.

The sequence came from a human donor in good health. The rearrangement uses TRBV15 and TRBJ2-3; D not resolved. The sequenced sample consisted of PBMCs. Written as DNA, the CDR3 is TGTGCCACCAACCCCATAACCCGAACAAATACAGATACGCAGTATTTT. This gives the protein CATNPITRTNTDTQYF. Full variable domain (rest looked up from reference TRBV15 and TRBJ2-3): DAMVIQNPRYQVTQFGKPVTLSCSQTLNHNVMYWYQQKSSQAPKLLFHYYDKDFNNEADTPDNFQSRRPNTSFCFLDIRSPGLGDTAMYLCATNPITRTNTDTQYFGPGTRLTVL.